This T cell receptor beta chain was identified in a study of neurological immune-mediated disorders. Study-level findings and limits: TCR-beta repertoires seemed private in all groups, with no expanded CDR3 amino acid sequences shared.

The unsorted libraries had their origin in 2 million PBMCs stored at -80 C. In this sample, this clonotype turned up many times. The antigen remains undetermined. The CDR3 extends over 15 amino acids. The V gene's germline CDR1 is SGHKS and CDR2 YYEKEE (reference sequence). V lost 2 bases to trimming and J lost 0 bases; unmatched junction nucleotides: 2. TCRdb processed the 5' RACE reads anew with MiXCR; each CDR3 protein has one entry. The sample yields approximately 82,000 distinct CDR3 sequences, roughly 15% seen once. The sequencing input was PBMCs. V usage is TRBV5-5 and J usage is TRBJ1-2; 9 nucleotides match TRBD1. This sequence was found in a woman aged 45 to 65 in good health. This CDR3 reads CASSLQGAANYGYTF. CDR3 DNA: TGTGCCAGCAGCTTACAGGGGGCCGCTAACTATGGCTACACCTTC. Looking up the rest from reference TRBV5-5 and TRBJ1-2 gives the full variable domain: DAGVTQSPTHLIKTRGQQVTLRCSPISGHKSVSWYQQVLGQGPQFIFQYYEKEERGRGNFPDRFSARQFPNYSSELNVNALLLGDSALYLCASSLQGAANYGYTFGSGTRLTVV.